The TCR beta chain under discussion was sequenced for a study of cytomegalovirus exposure and HLA in healthy donors. To note about this clone: The antigen is unknown.

V was clipped by 6 bases and J by 4 bases; unmatched bases: 3. Germline lookup yields CDR1 MNHEY and CDR2 SVGAGI. This CDR3 contains 14 residues. The PCR contained 60 Vbeta and 13 Jbeta primers. TCRdb's table, derived via immunoSEQ multiplex PCR, lists solely in-frame clones and lacks some. The sample includes under 200,000 clones, around 68% of them seen just once. Regarding the study as a whole: Later on, analysis showed that most CMV-associated TCR beta chains appeared to be HLA-restricted. Earlier analysis yielded a pattern in which most TCR beta V segments were productive about 90% or about 30% of the time. DRB1 had the most TCR associations and HLA-C the fewest, a later analysis found, with rates varying by HLA locus.

The chain recombines TRBV6-5 with TRBJ2-7; 13 bases agree with TRBD2. This TCR came from a man over 45 in good health and CMV-seronegative. Material: PBMCs. CDR3 protein: CASRGLAGAYEQYF. In DNA, the CDR3 is TGTGCCAGCAGAGGACTAGCGGGGGCGTACGAGCAGTACTTC.